Listed below are T cell receptor beta chains from one sample, sequenced in a study of T cell repertoires in cytomegalovirus infection. TCRdb re-derived calls from the reads in MiXCR, one entry per CDR3 protein. The sample lists just under 500,000 distinct CDR3 sequences, around 35% occurring once. No antigen has been identified for these receptors. Here the sequenced sample was cultured PBMCs, taken from culture after CMV antigen stimulation. The receptor set was obtained from a human donor in good health (CMV status not recorded). Some clones in this sample may be carry-over from other donors' samples. Each CDR3 is given with its conserved first and last residue. Fields, in order: J gene, CDR3 length, clone size, V gene, D gene, CDR3 protein, CDR3 DNA. The D gene is left open where the match is weak. Clone size is shown for a subset of rows, as once, few, many or a class of expanded clone.

j_gene: TRBJ2-3; len: 16; abundance: .; v_gene: TRBV7-2; d_gene: TRBD2; CDR3aa: CASSSSGRLGTDTQYF; CDR3nt: TGTGCCAGCAGCTCTAGCGGGAGGTTGGGGACAGATACGCAGTATTTT
j_gene: TRBJ2-7; len: 19; abundance: many; v_gene: TRBV7-8; d_gene: TRBD2; CDR3aa: CASSLASTSGPKSSYEQYF; CDR3nt: TGTGCCAGCAGCTTAGCGTCCACTAGCGGACCGAAGAGCTCCTACGAGCAGTACTTC
j_gene: TRBJ1-1; len: 15; abundance: .; v_gene: TRBV19; d_gene: .; CDR3aa: CASSAAAGSRDEAFF; CDR3nt: TGTGCCAGTAGTGCCGCCGCGGGGAGTCGGGATGAAGCTTTCTTT
j_gene: TRBJ1-2; len: 13; abundance: .; v_gene: TRBV6-5; d_gene: .; CDR3aa: CASSRSRNYGYTF; CDR3nt: TGTGCCAGCAGTCGTAGCAGAAACTATGGCTACACCTTC
j_gene: TRBJ2-1; len: 17; abundance: .; v_gene: TRBV19; d_gene: TRBD2; CDR3aa: CASSTAPSGSGYNEQFF; CDR3nt: TGTGCCAGTAGTACAGCACCCAGCGGGAGCGGCTACAATGAGCAGTTCTTC
j_gene: TRBJ2-2; len: 15; abundance: .; v_gene: TRBV25-1; d_gene: TRBD1; CDR3aa: CASRVGQGRTGELFF; CDR3nt: TGTGCCAGCAGGGTGGGACAGGGGCGGACCGGGGAGCTGTTTTTT
j_gene: TRBJ1-2; len: 13; abundance: few; v_gene: TRBV7-6; d_gene: TRBD1; CDR3aa: CASSSEGQGGYTF; CDR3nt: TGTGCCAGCAGCTCCGAGGGACAGGGAGGCTACACCTTC
j_gene: TRBJ2-1; len: 16; abundance: few; v_gene: TRBV7-6; d_gene: TRBD2; CDR3aa: CASSLAGTRSYNEQFF; CDR3nt: TGTGCCAGCAGCTTAGCAGGGACTAGGTCCTACAATGAGCAGTTCTTC
j_gene: TRBJ1-1; len: 17; abundance: few; v_gene: TRBV5-6; d_gene: TRBD1; CDR3aa: CASSWTGDLRVNTEAFF; CDR3nt: TGTGCCAGCAGCTGGACAGGGGATTTGAGGGTCAACACTGAAGCTTTCTTT
j_gene: TRBJ1-2; len: 14; abundance: .; v_gene: TRBV11-3; d_gene: TRBD1; CDR3aa: CASSSQGGVYGYTF; CDR3nt: TGTGCCAGCAGCTCACAGGGGGGGGTCTATGGCTACACCTTC
j_gene: TRBJ1-1; len: 11; abundance: .; v_gene: TRBV12-3/TRBV12-4; d_gene: .; CDR3aa: CASRETEGAFF; CDR3nt: TGTGCCAGCAGAGAGACAGAGGGAGCTTTCTTT
j_gene: TRBJ2-1; len: 17; abundance: few; v_gene: TRBV5-5; d_gene: .; CDR3aa: CASSSPSTSSSYNEQFF; CDR3nt: TGTGCCAGCAGCTCCCCCTCAACTAGCAGCTCCTACAATGAGCAGTTCTTC
j_gene: TRBJ2-5; len: 16; abundance: .; v_gene: TRBV20-1; d_gene: .; CDR3aa: CSANPSGATTRETQYF; CDR3nt: TGCAGTGCCAATCCGTCTGGGGCAACGACGAGGGAGACCCAGTACTTC
j_gene: TRBJ2-7; len: 13; abundance: .; v_gene: TRBV20-1; d_gene: .; CDR3aa: CSARPSHPYEQYF; CDR3nt: TGCAGTGCTCGTCCTAGCCACCCCTACGAGCAGTACTTC
j_gene: TRBJ2-3; len: 15; abundance: .; v_gene: TRBV28; d_gene: TRBD2; CDR3aa: CASSFGGGRADTQYF; CDR3nt: TGTGCCAGCAGTTTTGGTGGCGGGAGGGCGGATACGCAGTATTTT
j_gene: TRBJ1-2; len: 12; abundance: .; v_gene: TRBV12-3/TRBV12-4; d_gene: .; CDR3aa: CASSFFSQGYTF; CDR3nt: TGTGCCAGCAGTTTTTTTAGTCAAGGCTACACCTTC
j_gene: TRBJ2-5; len: 15; abundance: .; v_gene: TRBV10-3; d_gene: TRBD1; CDR3aa: CAISANRDSQETQYF; CDR3nt: TGTGCCATCAGTGCGAATCGGGACAGCCAAGAGACCCAGTACTTC
j_gene: TRBJ2-1; len: 15; abundance: .; v_gene: TRBV11-2; d_gene: .; CDR3aa: CASSLDPGANNEQFF; CDR3nt: TGTGCCAGCAGCTTAGATCCCGGAGCAAACAATGAGCAGTTCTTC
j_gene: TRBJ2-7; len: 15; abundance: few; v_gene: TRBV7-2; d_gene: .; CDR3aa: CASSLHGPTDKEQYF; CDR3nt: TGTGCCAGCAGCTTACATGGGCCAACAGATAAGGAGCAGTACTTC
j_gene: TRBJ2-7; len: 15; abundance: .; v_gene: TRBV7-3; d_gene: TRBD2; CDR3aa: CASSSIAGVSREQYF; CDR3nt: TGTGCCAGCAGCTCTATAGCGGGAGTATCGCGGGAGCAGTACTTC
j_gene: TRBJ1-4; len: 14; abundance: .; v_gene: TRBV7-2; d_gene: TRBD1; CDR3aa: CASSPQGRGEKLFF; CDR3nt: TGTGCCAGCAGCCCACAGGGGAGGGGTGAAAAACTGTTTTTT
j_gene: TRBJ2-3; len: 18; abundance: few; v_gene: TRBV6-2/TRBV6-3; d_gene: TRBD2; CDR3aa: CASRGLAGAIRNTDTQYF; CDR3nt: TGTGCCAGCAGAGGACTAGCGGGAGCCATCAGAAACACAGATACGCAGTATTTT
j_gene: TRBJ1-5; len: 15; abundance: .; v_gene: TRBV30; d_gene: .; CDR3aa: CAWSVGDSRFQPQHF; CDR3nt: TGTGCCTGGAGTGTAGGAGACAGCAGATTTCAGCCCCAGCATTTT
j_gene: TRBJ1-3; len: 16; abundance: .; v_gene: TRBV19; d_gene: .; CDR3aa: CASSRRGAAGGNTIYF; CDR3nt: TGTGCCAGTAGCCGTAGGGGGGCCGCCGGCGGAAACACCATATATTTT
j_gene: TRBJ2-4; len: 14; abundance: few; v_gene: TRBV11-1; d_gene: .; CDR3aa: CASSSAVAKNIQYF; CDR3nt: TGTGCCAGCAGCTCAGCGGTAGCCAAAAACATTCAGTACTTC
j_gene: TRBJ1-5; len: 13; abundance: .; v_gene: TRBV30; d_gene: TRBD1; CDR3aa: CAWSDRVREPQHF; CDR3nt: TGTGCCTGGAGCGACAGGGTACGGGAGCCCCAGCATTTT
j_gene: TRBJ2-7; len: 12; abundance: .; v_gene: TRBV15; d_gene: .; CDR3aa: CATSTTGGEQYF; CDR3nt: TGTGCCACCAGCACCACAGGTGGCGAGCAGTACTTC
j_gene: TRBJ2-3; len: 16; abundance: .; v_gene: TRBV12-3/TRBV12-4; d_gene: TRBD1; CDR3aa: CASSRTAGGGTDTQYF; CDR3nt: TGTGCCAGCAGCAGAACCGCAGGGGGTGGGACAGATACGCAGTATTTT
j_gene: TRBJ2-1; len: 13; abundance: .; v_gene: TRBV7-9; d_gene: TRBD2; CDR3aa: CASSLRWGEGVFF; CDR3nt: TGTGCCAGCAGCTTAAGATGGGGGGAGGGCGTGTTCTTC
j_gene: TRBJ2-7; len: 14; abundance: once; v_gene: TRBV6-6; d_gene: .; CDR3aa: CASSYRGSVYEQYF; CDR3nt: TGTGCCAGCAGTTACAGAGGATCGGTCTACGAGCAGTACTTC
j_gene: TRBJ1-5; len: 14; abundance: .; v_gene: TRBV20-1; d_gene: .; CDR3aa: CSARDDTSNQPQHF; CDR3nt: TGCAGTGCTAGGGATGACACTAGCAATCAGCCCCAGCATTTT
j_gene: TRBJ2-5; len: 14; abundance: .; v_gene: TRBV18; d_gene: .; CDR3aa: CASSPASDQETQYF; CDR3nt: TGTGCCAGCTCACCCGCGAGCGACCAAGAGACCCAGTACTTC
j_gene: TRBJ1-1; len: 13; abundance: few; v_gene: TRBV7-6; d_gene: .; CDR3aa: CASSGKQGTEAFF; CDR3nt: TGTGCCAGCAGCGGTAAGCAGGGAACTGAAGCTTTCTTT
j_gene: TRBJ2-5; len: 15; abundance: .; v_gene: TRBV7-9; d_gene: .; CDR3aa: CASSLFGDYQETQYF; CDR3nt: TGTGCCAGCAGCTTATTCGGGGACTACCAAGAGACCCAGTACTTC
j_gene: TRBJ2-5; len: 16; abundance: many; v_gene: TRBV7-2; d_gene: TRBD2; CDR3aa: CASSAYSGRAPVTQYF; CDR3nt: TGTGCCAGCAGCGCGTATAGCGGGAGGGCGCCCGTGACCCAGTACTTC
j_gene: TRBJ2-3; len: 18; abundance: .; v_gene: TRBV6-1; d_gene: TRBD2; CDR3aa: CASRNPASGRRLTDTQYF; CDR3nt: TGTGCCAGCCGCAACCCGGCTAGCGGGAGGCGCCTCACAGATACGCAGTATTTT
j_gene: TRBJ2-5; len: 14; abundance: few; v_gene: TRBV20-1; d_gene: .; CDR3aa: CSARDKDGGETQYF; CDR3nt: TGCAGTGCTAGAGATAAGGACGGCGGAGAGACCCAGTACTTC
j_gene: TRBJ1-2; len: 13; abundance: few; v_gene: TRBV28; d_gene: .; CDR3aa: CASSRGGDYGYTF; CDR3nt: TGTGCCAGCAGCCGCGGAGGGGACTATGGCTACACCTTC
j_gene: TRBJ2-2; len: 14; abundance: .; v_gene: TRBV28; d_gene: .; CDR3aa: CASSFLGQSGELFF; CDR3nt: TGTGCCAGCAGTTTTCTGGGGCAGTCAGGGGAGCTGTTTTTT
j_gene: TRBJ2-1; len: 16; abundance: .; v_gene: TRBV12-3/TRBV12-4; d_gene: TRBD2; CDR3aa: CASSSGTSGRAHEQFF; CDR3nt: TGTGCCAGCAGTTCCGGGACTAGCGGGAGGGCCCATGAGCAGTTCTTC
j_gene: TRBJ2-2; len: 13; abundance: .; v_gene: TRBV27; d_gene: .; CDR3aa: CASQLAGGGELFF; CDR3nt: TGTGCCAGCCAGCTCGCGGGCGGCGGGGAGCTGTTTTTT
j_gene: TRBJ2-2; len: 14; abundance: .; v_gene: TRBV19; d_gene: .; CDR3aa: CASSAGKNTGELFF; CDR3nt: TGTGCCAGTAGTGCCGGGAAGAACACCGGGGAGCTGTTTTTT
j_gene: TRBJ2-5; len: 15; abundance: few; v_gene: TRBV4-1; d_gene: .; CDR3aa: CASSQDPGTKETQYF; CDR3nt: TGCGCCAGCAGCCAAGATCCCGGGACCAAGGAGACCCAGTACTTC
j_gene: TRBJ2-6; len: 15; abundance: .; v_gene: TRBV5-8; d_gene: TRBD1; CDR3aa: CASRATGTGANVLTF; CDR3nt: TGTGCCAGCAGAGCGACAGGGACTGGGGCCAACGTCCTGACTTTC
j_gene: TRBJ1-1; len: 15; abundance: .; v_gene: TRBV27; d_gene: TRBD1; CDR3aa: CASSLLQGGYTEAFF; CDR3nt: TGTGCCAGCAGTCTACTACAGGGGGGGTACACTGAAGCTTTCTTT
j_gene: TRBJ1-5; len: 13; abundance: once; v_gene: TRBV27; d_gene: .; CDR3aa: CASSSNGNQPQHF; CDR3nt: TGTGCCAGCAGTTCAAATGGCAATCAGCCCCAGCATTTT
j_gene: TRBJ2-1; len: 13; abundance: .; v_gene: TRBV12-3/TRBV12-4; d_gene: .; CDR3aa: CASTSFSYNEQFF; CDR3nt: TGTGCCAGCACATCGTTCTCCTACAATGAGCAGTTCTTC
j_gene: TRBJ1-1; len: 15; abundance: many; v_gene: TRBV7-8; d_gene: .; CDR3aa: CASSLVTGVNTEAFF; CDR3nt: TGTGCCAGCAGCTTAGTAACGGGGGTAAACACTGAAGCTTTCTTT
j_gene: TRBJ1-2; len: 14; abundance: .; v_gene: TRBV11-2; d_gene: .; CDR3aa: CASSLGVEGVGYTF; CDR3nt: TGTGCCAGCAGCTTAGGTGTAGAGGGTGTTGGCTACACCTTC
j_gene: TRBJ2-7; len: 14; abundance: medium-sized; v_gene: TRBV7-6; d_gene: .; CDR3aa: CASSPSPADYEQYF; CDR3nt: TGTGCCAGCAGCCCGTCCCCCGCGGACTACGAGCAGTACTTC
j_gene: TRBJ1-3; len: 14; abundance: many; v_gene: TRBV7-6; d_gene: .; CDR3aa: CASSLAQRGDTIYF; CDR3nt: TGTGCCAGCAGCTTAGCTCAGAGGGGGGACACCATATATTTT
j_gene: TRBJ2-5; len: 15; abundance: .; v_gene: TRBV6-1; d_gene: .; CDR3aa: CASSPPATSQETQYF; CDR3nt: TGTGCCAGCAGTCCGCCAGCGACTAGCCAAGAGACCCAGTACTTC
j_gene: TRBJ1-1; len: 14; abundance: many; v_gene: TRBV7-2; d_gene: .; CDR3aa: CASSLVTANTEAFF; CDR3nt: TGTGCCAGCAGCTTAGTTACAGCAAACACTGAAGCTTTCTTT
j_gene: TRBJ2-1; len: 14; abundance: once; v_gene: TRBV11-2; d_gene: .; CDR3aa: CASSPGTGLAEQFF; CDR3nt: TGTGCCAGCAGCCCCGGAACAGGGTTAGCTGAGCAGTTCTTC
j_gene: TRBJ2-1; len: 11; abundance: .; v_gene: TRBV19; d_gene: .; CDR3aa: CASSINNEQFF; CDR3nt: TGTGCCAGTAGTATCAACAATGAGCAGTTCTTC
j_gene: TRBJ2-3; len: 16; abundance: .; v_gene: TRBV2; d_gene: .; CDR3aa: CASSALRDSSTDTQYF; CDR3nt: TGTGCCAGCAGTGCCCTACGGGACTCATCCACAGATACGCAGTATTTT
j_gene: TRBJ2-5; len: 16; abundance: .; v_gene: TRBV12-3/TRBV12-4; d_gene: TRBD2; CDR3aa: CASSHLAGPEGETQYF; CDR3nt: TGTGCCAGCAGTCACCTAGCGGGACCTGAGGGGGAGACCCAGTACTTC
j_gene: TRBJ1-5; len: 15; abundance: few; v_gene: TRBV19; d_gene: .; CDR3aa: CASSIASGKYQPQHF; CDR3nt: TGTGCCAGTAGTATAGCGTCGGGGAAGTATCAGCCCCAGCATTTT
j_gene: TRBJ2-7; len: 17; abundance: .; v_gene: TRBV6-1; d_gene: TRBD2; CDR3aa: CASSPAPTSARYHEQYF; CDR3nt: TGTGCCAGCAGCCCGGCCCCTACTAGCGCCCGTTACCACGAGCAGTACTTC